A selection of T cell receptor beta chains follows, all from one sample in a study of low-dose radiotherapy and immunotherapy resistance in tumors. From the reads, TCRdb called clonotypes with MiXCR, one entry per CDR3 protein. The sample contains some 88,000 distinct CDR3 sequences, more than 8% of which appear only once. The sequenced sample was PBMCs, obtained before treatment. The receptors were sampled from a male donor with prostate cancer. Each CDR3 is given with its conserved first and last residue. The D gene is left open where the match is weak. The size of a clone is reported for some rows only, either as once, few or many, or as a class for expanded clones.

d_gene	v_gene	j_gene	abundance	CDR3aa	CDR3nt
NA	TRBV5-1	TRBJ2-3	many	CASSLGGHSTDTQYF	TGCGCCAGCAGCTTGGGGGGGCACAGCACAGATACGCAGTATTTT
NA	TRBV12-5	TRBJ2-7	many	CASGLAARGYEQYF	TGTGCTAGTGGTTTGGCCGCCAGGGGTTATGAGCAGTACTTC
TRBD1	TRBV20-1	TRBJ1-6	many	CSARGQGVRNSPLHF	TGCAGTGCTAGGGGACAGGGGGTCAGGAATTCACCCCTCCACTTT
NA	TRBV27	TRBJ1-1	NA	CASKTQANTEAFF	TGTGCCAGCAAAACTCAGGCGAACACTGAAGCTTTCTTT
NA	TRBV5-1	TRBJ2-7	NA	CASGRDSNYEQYF	TGCGCCAGCGGCCGGGACTCTAACTACGAGCAGTACTTC
TRBD1	TRBV28	TRBJ1-1	many	CASSKDRVPRAAEAFF	TGTGCCAGCAGCAAAGACAGGGTCCCAAGGGCGGCTGAAGCTTTCTTT
TRBD1	TRBV3-1	TRBJ1-6	many	CASSQIQGESPLHF	TGTGCCAGCAGCCAAATCCAGGGGGAATCACCCCTCCACTTT
NA	TRBV29-1	TRBJ2-1	NA	CVAPGSNEQFF	TGCGTTGCCCCCGGCAGCAATGAGCAGTTCTTC
TRBD1	TRBV28	TRBJ2-5	many	CASSLRGPETQYF	TGTGCCAGCAGTTTAAGGGGGCCGGAGACCCAGTACTTC
NA	TRBV5-1	TRBJ2-5	many	CASSPLTMSVGQETQYF	TGCGCCAGCAGCCCCCTGACTATGTCGGTGGGTCAAGAGACCCAGTACTTC
TRBD1	TRBV6-5	TRBJ1-1	many	CASRKSGQEAFF	TGTGCCAGCAGGAAGTCGGGACAGGAAGCTTTCTTT
NA	TRBV7-8	TRBJ2-1	many	CASSLATVYNEQFF	TGTGCCAGCAGCTTAGCAACAGTTTACAATGAGCAGTTCTTC
NA	TRBV7-2	TRBJ2-1	many	CASSPSYNEQFF	TGTGCCAGCAGCCCCTCGTACAATGAGCAGTTCTTC
TRBD2	TRBV28	TRBJ2-1	many	CASSPAGETSGYNEQFF	TGTGCCAGCAGTCCCGCCGGCGAGACTAGCGGGTACAATGAGCAGTTCTTC
TRBD2	TRBV11-2	TRBJ2-7	many	CASSSSGASYEQYF	TGTGCCAGCAGTTCTAGCGGGGCCTCCTACGAGCAGTACTTC
NA	TRBV6-8	TRBJ1-1	many	CASSYQAGKYTEAFF	TGTGCCAGCAGTTACCAGGCAGGGAAATACACTGAAGCTTTCTTT
TRBD2	TRBV2	TRBJ2-5	many	CASSDNRGGLYQETQYF	TGTGCCAGCAGTGACAACCGGGGGGGCTTGTACCAAGAGACCCAGTACTTC
NA	TRBV10-3	TRBJ1-2	many	CAIRDISNYGYTF	TGTGCCATCAGGGACATTTCGAACTATGGCTACACCTTC
NA	TRBV4-2	TRBJ2-3	many	CASSQPSGRGTDTQYF	TGTGCCAGCAGCCAGCCCTCCGGCAGGGGTACAGATACGCAGTATTTT
NA	TRBV28	TRBJ1-4	many	CASSSPSGLGGEKLFF	TGTGCCAGCAGTTCCCCCTCAGGTCTCGGCGGTGAAAAACTGTTTTTT
TRBD1	TRBV6-5	TRBJ1-6	many	CASSYSPGGIASPLHF	TGTGCCAGCAGTTACTCTCCAGGGGGGATTGCTTCACCCCTCCACTTT
TRBD1	TRBV7-8	TRBJ2-7	many	CASSLADRDAYEQYF	TGTGCCAGCAGCTTAGCCGACAGGGATGCCTACGAGCAGTACTTC
NA	TRBV20-1	TRBJ2-3	many	CSALGGSTDTQYF	TGCAGTGCCCTCGGTGGGTCCACAGATACGCAGTATTTT
NA	TRBV25-1	TRBJ1-1	few	CASSEKGETGEAFF	TGTGCCAGCAGTGAAAAGGGCGAGACAGGTGAAGCTTTCTTT
TRBD1	TRBV10-3	TRBJ2-1	many	CATGTGTFYNEQFF	TGTGCCACCGGGACAGGAACTTTCTACAATGAGCAGTTCTTC
NA	TRBV21-1	TRBJ2-7	many	CASSRCETGDYEQYF	TGTGCCAGCAGCAGATGCGAGACAGGGGACTACGAGCAGTACTTC
TRBD2	TRBV4-1	TRBJ2-5	many	CASSQALEGSGSTLGKTQYF	TGCGCCAGCAGCCAAGCTTTGGAGGGTAGCGGGAGTACATTGGGAAAGACCCAGTACTTC
NA	TRBV7-9	TRBJ2-1	many	CASSLGGRNEQFF	TGTGCCAGCAGCTTAGGAGGGCGCAATGAGCAGTTCTTC
NA	TRBV18	TRBJ1-1	NA	CASSPPVKTAGFAFF	TGTGCCAGCTCACCACCGGTGAAAACCGCAGGTTTCGCTTTCTTT
TRBD2	TRBV4-3	TRBJ2-7	many	CASSQVAGTSGEQYF	TGCGCCAGCAGCCAAGTTGCCGGGACTAGTGGCGAGCAGTACTTC
NA	TRBV4-1	TRBJ2-1	many	CASSQEWTGYNEQFF	TGCGCCAGCAGCCAAGAGTGGACGGGTTACAATGAGCAGTTCTTC
TRBD1	TRBV25-1	TRBJ1-2	few	CASSEHEGGRSPYRSF	TGTGCCAGCAGTGAACATGAAGGGGGCCGGTCTCCCTACAGATCCTTC
TRBD1	TRBV29-1	TRBJ1-2	few	CSAQVALGQGAGSTF	TGCAGCGCCCAAGTTGCCCTTGGACAGGGGGCAGGCTCCACCTTC
TRBD1	TRBV2	TRBJ2-3	many	CASSLPGQGSTDTQYF	TGTGCCAGCAGCTTACCGGGACAGGGAAGCACAGATACGCAGTATTTT
NA	TRBV5-1	TRBJ2-2	many	CASSLEASAAGELFF	TGCGCCAGCAGCTTGGAAGCTTCGGCGGCCGGGGAGCTGTTTTTT
NA	TRBV30	TRBJ1-5	NA	CAWSIGGYNQPQHF	TGTGCCTGGAGTATTGGAGGGTACAATCAGCCCCAGCATTTT
TRBD2	TRBV29-1	TRBJ2-3	many	CSVIGREVADTQYF	TGCAGCGTAATTGGGCGGGAGGTGGCAGATACGCAGTATTTT
NA	TRBV29-1	TRBJ2-2	many	CSVVTGFTGELFF	TGCAGCGTTGTAACAGGGTTCACCGGGGAGCTGTTTTTT
NA	TRBV5-1	TRBJ2-3	many	CASSSRGASTDTQYF	TGCGCCAGCAGCAGCAGGGGAGCTAGCACAGATACGCAGTATTTT
TRBD2	TRBV6-5	TRBJ2-7	many	CASSRSGGEGSSYEQYF	TGTGCCAGCAGTCGATCGGGGGGGGAGGGAAGCTCCTACGAGCAGTACTTC
TRBD1	TRBV2	TRBJ2-5	many	CASRYTFGQGGETQYF	TGTGCCAGCAGATACACCTTTGGACAGGGGGGAGAGACCCAGTACTTC
NA	TRBV12-3/TRBV12-4	TRBJ2-1	many	CASRSTTGGNEQFF	TGTGCCAGCAGATCTACGACAGGCGGGAATGAGCAGTTCTTC
TRBD2	TRBV27	TRBJ2-1	many	CASSPGLAGAGNEQFF	TGTGCCAGCAGTCCGGGACTAGCGGGAGCTGGGAATGAGCAGTTCTTC
NA	TRBV7-3	TRBJ1-1	many	CASSLTGMNTEAFF	TGTGCCAGCAGCTTAACGGGGATGAACACTGAAGCTTTCTTT
NA	TRBV18	TRBJ2-3	many	CASAGQPSTDTQYF	TGTGCCAGCGCGGGACAGCCGAGCACAGATACGCAGTATTTT
NA	TRBV1	TRBJ2-2	many	CTSSHPPGTGELFF	TGCACCAGCAGCCACCCCCCGGGAACCGGGGAGCTGTTTTTT
NA	TRBV12-3/TRBV12-4	TRBJ2-3	many	CASSLSGDSTDTQYF	TGTGCCAGCAGTTTATCCGGGGATAGCACAGATACGCAGTATTTT
TRBD1	TRBV5-1	TRBJ1-5	many	CASSPGQGQQPQHF	TGCGCCAGCAGCCCAGGACAGGGGCAACAGCCCCAGCATTTT
NA	TRBV19	TRBJ1-5	many	CASSIERDQPQHF	TGTGCCAGTAGTATAGAACGAGATCAGCCCCAGCATTTT
NA	TRBV20-1	TRBJ2-5	few	CSARGGYTQETQYF	TGCAGTGCTAGGGGCGGCTATACCCAAGAGACCCAGTACTTC
TRBD1	TRBV5-5	TRBJ2-7	many	CASSFGTGLYEQYF	TGTGCCAGCAGCTTTGGGACAGGGCTGTACGAGCAGTACTTC
TRBD2	TRBV27	TRBJ2-3	many	CASSLFSGRDDTQYF	TGTGCCAGCAGTTTATTCAGCGGGAGGGATGATACGCAGTATTTT
NA	TRBV5-1	TRBJ1-1	many	CASKDVNTEAFF	TGCGCCAGCAAGGACGTGAACACTGAAGCTTTCTTT